The rows below give T cell receptor beta chains drawn from one sample of a study of identical twins. TCRdb reprocessed the 5' RACE reads with MiXCR, giving one entry per CDR3 protein. The sample consists of roughly 480,000 distinct CDR3 sequences, approximately 24% of them appearing once. These data also formed part of another study, on T cells expressing NK-cell markers.

Sequenced sample: CD4+ T cells sorted from blood. Receptor source: a woman aged 18-29 years in good health. Each CDR3 is given with its conserved first and last residue. Fields, in order: clone size, J gene, D gene, V gene, CDR3 DNA, CDR3 protein. The D gene is left open where the match is weak. Size is omitted from some rows. Given values are once, few, many or a class for expanded clones.

clone size: many
J gene: TRBJ2-2
D gene: NA
V gene: TRBV12-3/TRBV12-4
CDR3 DNA: TGTGCCAGCAGTTTGAGGCACACCGGGGAGCTGTTTTTT
CDR3 protein: CASSLRHTGELFF

clone size: NA
J gene: TRBJ2-2
D gene: NA
V gene: TRBV20-1
CDR3 DNA: TGCAGTGCCACAGGACAGCTTCCCAGGGAGCTGTTTTTT
CDR3 protein: CSATGQLPRELFF

clone size: many
J gene: TRBJ2-5
D gene: TRBD2
V gene: TRBV29-1
CDR3 DNA: TGCAGCGTTCCCCTCCGGGGGGGGGAGACCCAGTACTTC
CDR3 protein: CSVPLRGGETQYF

clone size: few
J gene: TRBJ2-1
D gene: TRBD1
V gene: TRBV10-3
CDR3 DNA: TGTGCCATCCGGACAGGTGGATCCAATGAGCAGTTCTTC
CDR3 protein: CAIRTGGSNEQFF

clone size: NA
J gene: TRBJ1-1
D gene: TRBD1
V gene: TRBV7-9
CDR3 DNA: TGTGCCAGCAGCCAAAGACAGGGGATTGGGAACACTGAAGCTTTCTTT
CDR3 protein: CASSQRQGIGNTEAFF

clone size: few
J gene: TRBJ2-3
D gene: TRBD2
V gene: TRBV6-1
CDR3 DNA: TGTGCCAGTCAACTAGCGGGAGGTGCAGATACGCAGTATTTT
CDR3 protein: CASQLAGGADTQYF

clone size: few
J gene: TRBJ1-5
D gene: NA
V gene: TRBV10-3
CDR3 DNA: TGTGCCATCAGTGAGTCGTGGGGTGCGGTGAATCAGCCCCAGCATTTT
CDR3 protein: CAISESWGAVNQPQHF

clone size: NA
J gene: TRBJ2-3
D gene: NA
V gene: TRBV5-1
CDR3 DNA: TGCGCCAGCAGCCCTGGTCAGTTGGCAGGGAGAGATACGCAGTATTTT
CDR3 protein: CASSPGQLAGRDTQYF

clone size: few
J gene: TRBJ2-7
D gene: NA
V gene: TRBV10-3
CDR3 DNA: TGTGCCATCAGTGACAGATACGAGCAGTACTTC
CDR3 protein: CAISDRYEQYF

clone size: NA
J gene: TRBJ2-7
D gene: NA
V gene: TRBV20-1
CDR3 DNA: TGCAGTGCTAGGCCGAATTACTACGAGCAGTACTTC
CDR3 protein: CSARPNYYEQYF

clone size: many
J gene: TRBJ2-3
D gene: TRBD2
V gene: TRBV5-1
CDR3 DNA: TGCGCCAGCAGCTTCTCTCGGGAGGGAGGGGGACTAAGCACAGATACGCAGTATTTT
CDR3 protein: CASSFSREGGGLSTDTQYF

clone size: few
J gene: TRBJ2-1
D gene: NA
V gene: TRBV11-2
CDR3 DNA: TGTGCCAGCAGCCTTCCACGTGTCTTGAAGTCCTACAATGAGCAGTTCTTC
CDR3 protein: CASSLPRVLKSYNEQFF

clone size: few
J gene: TRBJ2-5
D gene: TRBD1
V gene: TRBV11-1
CDR3 DNA: TGTGCCAGCGGACCGGGACAGGGAAGAGAGTCCCAGTACTTC
CDR3 protein: CASGPGQGRESQYF

clone size: NA
J gene: TRBJ2-7
D gene: TRBD1
V gene: TRBV20-1
CDR3 DNA: TGCAGTGCTGGGCGGGACAGGGATAACTACGAGCAGTACTTC
CDR3 protein: CSAGRDRDNYEQYF

clone size: NA
J gene: TRBJ1-1
D gene: NA
V gene: TRBV2
CDR3 DNA: TGTGCCAGCCTTCGGGACACGAACACTGAAGCTTTCTTT
CDR3 protein: CASLRDTNTEAFF

clone size: few
J gene: TRBJ2-1
D gene: NA
V gene: TRBV29-1
CDR3 DNA: TGCAGCTCCGGACGAGGCAATGAGCAGTTCTTC
CDR3 protein: CSSGRGNEQFF

clone size: NA
J gene: TRBJ1-1
D gene: NA
V gene: TRBV10-3
CDR3 DNA: TGTGCCATCAGTGAGCAGGACTACACTGAAGCTTTCTTT
CDR3 protein: CAISEQDYTEAFF

clone size: NA
J gene: TRBJ2-7
D gene: NA
V gene: TRBV12-3/TRBV12-4
CDR3 DNA: TGTGCCAGCAGTTCCTACGGGTCTAACTACGAGCAGTACTTC
CDR3 protein: CASSSYGSNYEQYF

clone size: NA
J gene: TRBJ2-2
D gene: NA
V gene: TRBV5-1
CDR3 DNA: TGCGCCAGCAGCTTACAGGGTATGAACACCGGGGAGCTGTTTTTT
CDR3 protein: CASSLQGMNTGELFF

clone size: few
J gene: TRBJ2-5
D gene: TRBD2
V gene: TRBV20-1
CDR3 DNA: TGCAGTGCCGGGACTATTCCACGGGAGACCCAGTACTTC
CDR3 protein: CSAGTIPRETQYF

clone size: NA
J gene: TRBJ1-1
D gene: NA
V gene: TRBV7-9
CDR3 DNA: TGTGCCAGCAGCTTAATTGGACTAGAAGCTTTCTTT
CDR3 protein: CASSLIGLEAFF

clone size: NA
J gene: TRBJ2-5
D gene: NA
V gene: TRBV11-2
CDR3 DNA: TGTGCCAGCAGCTTAGTTCGGTTAAGCACGGGATTTCAAGAGACCCAGTACTTC
CDR3 protein: CASSLVRLSTGFQETQYF

clone size: few
J gene: TRBJ2-7
D gene: TRBD1
V gene: TRBV10-3
CDR3 DNA: TGTGCCATCAGTGAGCGGGACAGGGGAAAATACGAGCAGTACTTC
CDR3 protein: CAISERDRGKYEQYF

clone size: NA
J gene: TRBJ2-1
D gene: TRBD2
V gene: TRBV11-2
CDR3 DNA: TGTGCCAGCAGCACTAGCGGAAGGGCGCATAATGAGCAGTTCTTC
CDR3 protein: CASSTSGRAHNEQFF

clone size: few
J gene: TRBJ2-5
D gene: TRBD1
V gene: TRBV5-5
CDR3 DNA: TGTGCCAGCACCCCGACAGGGGACGGAGAGACCCAGTACTTC
CDR3 protein: CASTPTGDGETQYF

clone size: NA
J gene: TRBJ2-3
D gene: NA
V gene: TRBV5-1
CDR3 DNA: TGCGCCAGCAGCTTGGTTCCGACTGCAGATACGCAGTATTTT
CDR3 protein: CASSLVPTADTQYF

clone size: NA
J gene: TRBJ2-1
D gene: TRBD1
V gene: TRBV5-1
CDR3 DNA: TGCGCCAGCAGCTCACAGGGGGCGAGGGACGAGCAGTTCTTC
CDR3 protein: CASSSQGARDEQFF

clone size: NA
J gene: TRBJ2-1
D gene: NA
V gene: TRBV20-1
CDR3 DNA: TGCAGTGCTAAGGGACTGAGGTACTACAATGAGCAGTTCTTC
CDR3 protein: CSAKGLRYYNEQFF

clone size: NA
J gene: TRBJ1-1
D gene: NA
V gene: TRBV7-9
CDR3 DNA: TGTGCCAGCAGCCCCCAAAAAACAGGGAACACTGAAGCTTTCTTT
CDR3 protein: CASSPQKTGNTEAFF

clone size: NA
J gene: TRBJ1-2
D gene: NA
V gene: TRBV30
CDR3 DNA: TGTGCCTGGAGATCGACCAGGATCGGCTACACCTTC
CDR3 protein: CAWRSTRIGYTF

clone size: NA
J gene: TRBJ1-1
D gene: NA
V gene: TRBV6-2/TRBV6-3
CDR3 DNA: TGTGCCAGCAGTTACTCGATTTGGGACACTGAAGCTTTCTTT
CDR3 protein: CASSYSIWDTEAFF